A selection of T cell receptor beta chains follows, all from one sample in a study of blood T cell repertoires in COVID-19. Profiled with immunoSEQ multiplex PCR; TCRdb holds only in-frame clones, not every one. The sample contains about 480,000 clones, 80% to 90% of which appear only once. The sequencing input was PBMCs or T cells enriched from blood (not recorded which). These receptors came from an older woman who had recovered from COVID-19. The CDR3 runs from the conserved cysteine through the conserved F or W. D genes are given only for firm matches. Only some rows state a clone size, as once, few, many or a class for expanded clones.

>NA|NA|TRBV4-1|TRBJ1-1
TGCGCCAGCAGCCCCACGGGTTCTGAAGCTTTCTTT
CASSPTGSEAFF
>NA|TRBD1|TRBV18|TRBJ2-1
TGTGCCAGCTCGCCAGATTGGACAGGGGGCGCGTTCAATGAGCAGTTCTTC
CASSPDWTGGAFNEQFF
>NA|NA|TRBV4-2|TRBJ1-1
TGTGCCAGCAGCCTCCTCCCAGCGGGGCTTAACACTGAAGCTTTCTTT
CASSLLPAGLNTEAFF
>NA|NA|TRBV24-1|TRBJ1-5
TGTGCCACCAGTGGAGGAGGGCGGGGTTTCGCTCAGCATTTT
CATSGGGRGFAQHF
>NA|NA|TRBV5-1|TRBJ2-1
TGCGCCAGCAGCCCGGGGTCAAGCTCCTACAATGAGCAGTTCTTC
CASSPGSSSYNEQFF
>NA|NA|TRBV6-5|TRBJ1-1
TGTGCCAGCCGTACAGGGACCATGAACACTGAAGCTTTCTTT
CASRTGTMNTEAFF
>NA|TRBD1|TRBV5-6|TRBJ1-1
TGTGCCAGCAGCCGGACAGGGGCTGAAGCTTTCTTT
CASSRTGAEAFF
>NA|NA|TRBV10-3|TRBJ1-1
TGTGCCATCCTGGGGGCTTTAGGCACTGAAGCTTTCTTT
CAILGALGTEAFF
>NA|NA|TRBV9|TRBJ1-1
TGTGCCAGCAGCTCGACCGGGGGGAACACTGAAGCTTTCTTT
CASSSTGGNTEAFF
>NA|NA|TRBV19|TRBJ1-5
TGTGCCAGTAGTATAGTTCCCGGGAGGAGCAATCAACCCCAGCATTTT
CASSIVPGRSNQPQHF
>NA|NA|TRBV6-2/TRBV6-3|TRBJ1-1
TGTGCCAGCAGTTACACGGGGAACACTGAAGCTTTCTTT
CASSYTGNTEAFF
>NA|NA|TRBV6-5|TRBJ1-3
TGTGCCAGCGGGAAAGCAGGGGCCTCTGGAAACACCATATATTTT
CASGKAGASGNTIYF
>NA|TRBD1|TRBV7-2|TRBJ1-4
TGTGCCATCGAAACTAGGGGACAGGGTCCTCGCTTAACTAATGAAAAACTGTTTTTT
CAIETRGQGPRLTNEKLFF
>NA|NA|TRBV2|TRBJ2-3
TGTGCCAGGGGAGCAGATACGCAGTATTTT
CARGADTQYF
>NA|NA|TRBV19|TRBJ1-5
TGTGCCAGTAGTATACTGGCTAATCAGCCCCAGCATTTT
CASSILANQPQHF
>NA|NA|TRBV2|TRBJ1-3
TGTGCCAGCAGTGGGATCGGACAGAACTCCGCTGGAAACACCATATATTTT
CASSGIGQNSAGNTIYF
>few|TRBD1|TRBV24-1|TRBJ1-4
TGTGCCACCAGTGATCGGACAGGGGGGAATGAAAAACTGTTTTTT
CATSDRTGGNEKLFF
>few|TRBD1|TRBV10-2|TRBJ2-2
TGCGCCAGCAGACAGGGGGCGAACACCGGGGAGCTGTTTTTT
CASRQGANTGELFF
>NA|NA|TRBV11-3|TRBJ2-7
TGTGCCAGCAGCTTAGGTCAGGGGCCCTACGAGCAGTACTTC
CASSLGQGPYEQYF
>NA|NA|TRBV14|TRBJ1-5
TGTGCCAGCAGCCAAGATAGGAGGGGTTTGGCCCTTTGGAGCAATCAGCCCCAGCATTTT
CASSQDRRGLALWSNQPQHF